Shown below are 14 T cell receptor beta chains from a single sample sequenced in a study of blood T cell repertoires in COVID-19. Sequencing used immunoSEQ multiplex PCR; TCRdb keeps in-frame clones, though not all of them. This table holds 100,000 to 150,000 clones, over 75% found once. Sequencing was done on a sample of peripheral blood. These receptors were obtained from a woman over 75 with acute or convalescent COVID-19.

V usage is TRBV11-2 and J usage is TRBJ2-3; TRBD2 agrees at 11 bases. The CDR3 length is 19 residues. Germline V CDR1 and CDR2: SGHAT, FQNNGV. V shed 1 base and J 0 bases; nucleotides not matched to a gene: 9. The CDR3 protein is CASSLVTASGGPSTDTQYF. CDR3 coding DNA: TGTGCCAGCAGCTTAGTTACGGCTAGCGGGGGGCCAAGCACAGATACGCAGTATTTT.

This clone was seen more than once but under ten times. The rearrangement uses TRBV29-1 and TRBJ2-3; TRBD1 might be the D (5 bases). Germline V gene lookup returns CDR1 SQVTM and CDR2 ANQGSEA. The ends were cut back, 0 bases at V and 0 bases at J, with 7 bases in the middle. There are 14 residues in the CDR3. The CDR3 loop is CSVEDHRSTDTQYF. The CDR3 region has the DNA TGCAGCGTTGAAGACCACAGGAGCACAGATACGCAGTATTTT.

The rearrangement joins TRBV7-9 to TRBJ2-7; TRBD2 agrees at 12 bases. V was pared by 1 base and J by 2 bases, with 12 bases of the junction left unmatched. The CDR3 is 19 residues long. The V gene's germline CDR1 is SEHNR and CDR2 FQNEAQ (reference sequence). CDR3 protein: CASSLVLLAGGEFPYEQYF. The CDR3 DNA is TGTGCCAGCAGCTTAGTGCTACTAGCGGGGGGCGAGTTTCCCTACGAGCAGTACTTC.

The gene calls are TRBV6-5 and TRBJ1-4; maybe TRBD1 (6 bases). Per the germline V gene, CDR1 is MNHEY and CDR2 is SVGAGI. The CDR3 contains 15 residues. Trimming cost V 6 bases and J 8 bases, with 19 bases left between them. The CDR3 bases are TGTGCCAGCAGCTTAGGGGGTGGGCGAGGAGAAAAACTGTTTTTT. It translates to CASSLGGGRGEKLFF.

The CDR3 spells CASSQGLAGNNEQFF. CDR3 bases: TGTGCCAGCTCACAGGGACTAGCGGGGAACAATGAGCAGTTCTTC. J is TRBJ2-1 and V is TRBV18; 13 bases are shared with TRBD2. V lost 4 bases to trimming and J lost 5 bases; unmatched junction nucleotides: 2. The CDR3 contains 15 residues. Germline V gene sequence: CDR1 KGHSH, CDR2 LQKENI.

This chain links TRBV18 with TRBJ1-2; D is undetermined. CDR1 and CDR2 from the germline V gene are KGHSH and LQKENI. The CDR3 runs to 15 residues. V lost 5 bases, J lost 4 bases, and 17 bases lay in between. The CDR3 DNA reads TGTGCCAGCTCATCCGATGTTACGGGGTTCTATGGCTACACCTTC. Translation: CASSSDVTGFYGYTF. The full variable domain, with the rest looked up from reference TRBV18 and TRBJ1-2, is NAGVMQNPRHLVRRRGQEARLRCSPMKGHSHVYWYRQLPEEGLKFMVYLQKENIIDESGMPKERFSAEFPKEGPSILRIQQVVRGDSAAYFCASSSDVTGFYGYTFGSGTRLTVV.

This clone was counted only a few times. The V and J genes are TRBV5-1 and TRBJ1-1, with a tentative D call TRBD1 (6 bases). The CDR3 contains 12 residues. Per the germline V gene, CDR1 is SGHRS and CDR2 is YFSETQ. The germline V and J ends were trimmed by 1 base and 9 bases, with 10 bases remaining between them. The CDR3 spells CASSLNGQKAFF. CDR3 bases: TGCGCCAGCAGCTTGAACGGACAGAAAGCTTTCTTT.

The CDR3 sequence is CASPDGAGELFF. Written as DNA, the CDR3 is TGTGCCAGTCCGGACGGGGCCGGGGAGCTGTTTTTT. The rearrangement joins TRBV19 to TRBJ2-2; a weak D match, TRBD2 (5 bases). The germline CDR1 and CDR2 sequences are LNHDA and SQIVND (reference sequence). The CDR3 consists of 12 residues. Trimming took off 8 bases at V and 6 bases at J, with 10 bases between the two ends.

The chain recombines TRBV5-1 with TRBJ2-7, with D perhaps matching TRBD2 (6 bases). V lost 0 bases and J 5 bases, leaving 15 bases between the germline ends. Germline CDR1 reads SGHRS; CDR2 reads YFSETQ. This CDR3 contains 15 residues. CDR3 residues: CASSLVGRERHEQYF. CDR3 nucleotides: TGCGCCAGCAGCTTGGTCGGACGGGAGCGCCACGAGCAGTACTTC.

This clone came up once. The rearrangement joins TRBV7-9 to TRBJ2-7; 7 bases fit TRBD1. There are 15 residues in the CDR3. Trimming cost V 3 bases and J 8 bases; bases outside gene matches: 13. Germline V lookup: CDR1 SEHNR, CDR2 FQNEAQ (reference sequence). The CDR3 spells CASSLVGTDPTKQYF. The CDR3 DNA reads TGTGCCAGCAGCTTGGTCGGGACAGACCCTACGAAGCAGTACTTC. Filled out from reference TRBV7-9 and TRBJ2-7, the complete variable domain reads DTGVSQNPRHKITKRGQNVTFRCDPISEHNRLYWYRQTLGQGPEFLTYFQNEAQLEKSRLLSDRFSAERPKGSFSTLEIQRTEQGDSAMYLCASSLVGTDPTKQYFGPGTRLTVT.

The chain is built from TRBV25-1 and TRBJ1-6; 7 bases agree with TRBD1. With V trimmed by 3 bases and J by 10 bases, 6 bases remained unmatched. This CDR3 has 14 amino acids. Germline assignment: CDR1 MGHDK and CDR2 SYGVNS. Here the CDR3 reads CASSDQTGRSPLHF. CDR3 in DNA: TGTGCCAGCAGTGACCAGACAGGGAGGTCACCCCTCCACTTT.

The CDR3 nucleotides read TGCGCCAGCAGCTTGGTAGGGGGCATGGAGACCCAGTACTTC. It yields the protein CASSLVGGMETQYF. The chain is built from TRBV5-1 and TRBJ2-5; TRBD1 agrees at 7 bases. CDR3 length: 14 amino acids. Trimming took 0 bases from V and 5 from J; bases not matched to a gene: 4. Per germline, CDR1 SGHRS and CDR2 YFSETQ.

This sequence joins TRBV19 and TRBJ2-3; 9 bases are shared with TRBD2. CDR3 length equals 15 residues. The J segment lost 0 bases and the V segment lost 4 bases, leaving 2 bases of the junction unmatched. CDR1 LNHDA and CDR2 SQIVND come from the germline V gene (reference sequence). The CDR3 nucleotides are TGTGCCAGTAGTACTAGCGGGATCAGCACAGATACGCAGTATTTT. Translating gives CASSTSGISTDTQYF.

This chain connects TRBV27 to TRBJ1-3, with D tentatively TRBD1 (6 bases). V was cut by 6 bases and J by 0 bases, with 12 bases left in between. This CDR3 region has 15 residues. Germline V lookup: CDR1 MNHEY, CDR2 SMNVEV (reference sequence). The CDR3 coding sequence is TGTGCCAGCAGCCCAACAGGGCTCTCTGGAAACACCATATATTTT. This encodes CASSPTGLSGNTIYF.